This TCR beta chain was captured in a study of shared clonotypes between healthy human individuals. Whole-study results and caveats: Sharing of clonotypes among donors was expected to vary with sequencing depth.

CD4+ cell separation produced CD45RA+ naive and CD45RA-negative memory subsets. This table comes from immunoSEQ multiplex PCR, and its TCRdb copy is limited to in-frame clones, with some not included. The data show some 2,500,000 clones, about 90% seen once. The V segment lost 5 bases and the J segment 5 bases; nucleotides outside the gene matches: 11. This CDR3 contains 15 residues. The germline CDR1 and CDR2 sequences are SGHRS and YFSETQ. Of note for this clone: Its target is unknown.

The rearrangement links TRBV5-1 to TRBJ2-7, with 9 bases matching TRBD1. Sequencing used naive CD4+ T cells from PBMCs. The subset denotes: CD45RA+ positively selected. The receptor comes from a man between 18 and 35 years old in good health. Some clones in this sample may be carry-over from other donors' samples. The CDR3 sequence is CASSPPGQGFHEQYF. DNA of the CDR3: TGCGCCAGCAGTCCCCCGGGACAGGGATTCCACGAGCAGTACTTC.